This T cell receptor beta chain comes out of a study of blood T cell repertoires in COVID-19. The CDR3 sequence is 16 residues long. Trimming removed 5 bases from V and 2 bases from J; junction bases left unmatched: 10. Assay used: immunoSEQ multiplex PCR; TCRdb lists only in-frame clones, some missing. The sample has approximately 150,000 clones, around 86% seen once. The V call is TRBV23-1, the J call TRBJ2-5; 8 positions match TRBD1. TRBV23-1 is an ORF, with its function uncertain. The source material was peripheral blood. The clonotype was recovered from a man aged 50-60 years who had recovered from COVID-19. The CDR3 bases are TGCGCCAGCAGTACATACAGGGGGTTGGAGCAAGAGACCCAGTACTTC. This translates into CASSTYRGLEQETQYF.